This T cell receptor (beta chain) was sequenced in a study of shared clonotypes between healthy human individuals. Study context: Researchers assigned three CD4 naive, three CD4 memory, two CD8 naive and one CD8 memory plate to each donor.

CD8 cells classed as naive were CD45RO-negative and positively selected for CCR7, excluding terminally differentiated effector memory CD45RA+ cells. Trimming removed 5 bases from V and 3 bases from J, with 10 bases in between. The germline V gene encodes CDR1 SGHAT and CDR2 FQNNGV. This CDR3 comprises 13 residues. The repertoire was sequenced with immunoSEQ multiplex PCR; TCRdb's copy has only in-frame clones and lacks some. The data show about 2 million clones, roughly 94% seen once. This clone has only one observation. Within the sample, other DNA sequences also encode this same CDR3. The chain couples TRBV11-2 to TRBJ1-1; possibly TRBD1 for D (5 bases). Sequencing was done on a sample of naive CD8+ T cells sorted from blood. This sequence was found in a man in his late teens or twenties in good health. CDR3: CASSPGGDTEAFF. The CDR3 DNA sequence: TGTGCCAGCAGCCCCGGAGGGGACACTGAAGCTTTCTTT.